This T cell receptor beta chain comes out of a study of regulatory T cells in long-lasting Graves disease. The CDR3 length is 10 residues. Trimming shortened V by 1 base and J by 8 bases, and 3 bases separated the two germline ends. The germline CDR1 and CDR2 sequences are DFQATT and SNEGSKA (reference sequence). This clonotype was detected once. Described time point: newly diagnosed GD, antithyroid drugs for less than 3 months. PBMC RNA served as the TCR library source. To make TCR beta libraries, researchers used iRepertoire HTBI primers and Arm-PCR of CDR3 regions. TCRdb fed the multiplex PCR reads into MiXCR, producing one record per CDR3 protein. The data hold under 500,000 distinct CDR3 sequences, with about 17% observed a single time. These data also formed part of another study, on T cells in Graves' hyperthyroidism and ophthalmopathy.

The clonotype was recovered from a woman aged 25 to 45 with Graves disease. The sequences come from peripheral blood mononuclear cells (PBMCs), collected at new diagnosis, from a patient treated with antithyroid drugs. J is TRBJ2-1 and V is TRBV20-1; no firm D call. CDR3 sequence (DNA): TGCAGTGCTAGAGGTCATGAGCAGTTCTTC. This translates into CSARGHEQFF.